Listed here is a single T cell receptor (beta chain). What it recognizes is unknown. Treatment denoted: oral pan-JAK inhibitor, 5-10 mg twice daily. The data were taken from a study of CD8+ T cells in alopecia areata. Across the study: Treatment comprised oral tofacitinib, 5 to 10 mg twice daily, in treated patients. Regarding the study as a whole: Under tofacitinib, fewer expanded CD8+ clones appeared among the top 100 scalp clones. Among patients, TCR sharing was less clear than in mice, a difference possibly due in part to HLA diversity in the patient population.

In each case, RNA was isolated and then reverse transcribed into cDNA as the sequencing template. The assay was immunoSEQ multiplex PCR, and TCRdb's table has in-frame clones only and misses some. The data contain about 160,000 clones, roughly 65% of them seen just once; the ten biggest clones take up 0.91%. The specimen comprised CD4+ T cells sorted from blood, sampled at week 4, from a patient treated with tofacitinib. This TCR came from a human donor with alopecia areata.

The DNA for the CDR3 is TGTGCCTGGATACTCCAACCGGCACCCGGCTCTGGAAACACCATATATTTT. Translation: CAWILQPAPGSGNTIYF. This chain uses TRBV30 with TRBJ1-3; D call uncertain. Germline CDR1 is GTSNPN and CDR2 is SVGIG (reference sequence). Trimming cost V 4 bases and J 0 bases, with 19 bases left between them. This CDR3 has 17 amino acids.